This T cell receptor (beta chain) was sequenced in a study of T cell responses to AZD1222 COVID-19 vaccine. General observations from the study: Among those given AZD1222, only 6 or 7 were seropositive at baseline. The repertoires were collected only after the peak T cell response. CD4 TCRs covered the whole spike, strongest at regions 160-218 and 743-854. The sample set comprised mostly white British donors with more females, and clonal diversity was possibly underestimated.

A remark on this clone: Its antigen remains unidentified.

The germline V gene encodes CDR1 LGHDT and CDR2 YNNKEL (reference sequence). The CDR3 length is 14 residues. Trimming removed 1 base at V and 10 bases at J, with 11 bases between. The repertoire was sequenced with immunoSEQ multiplex PCR; TCRdb's copy has only in-frame clones and lacks some. The sample contains about 100,000 clones, about 90% of which appear only once. The chain combines TRBV3-1 (or the pseudogene TRBV3-2) with TRBJ1-6; D gene uncertain. Sequencing used peripheral blood, obtained on day 0 of AZD1222 vaccination. This clonotype was sampled from an adult in good health. As DNA, the CDR3 is TGTGCCAGCAGCCAAGGGACCGGCAGGTCACCCCTCCACTTT. Protein: CASSQGTGRSPLHF.